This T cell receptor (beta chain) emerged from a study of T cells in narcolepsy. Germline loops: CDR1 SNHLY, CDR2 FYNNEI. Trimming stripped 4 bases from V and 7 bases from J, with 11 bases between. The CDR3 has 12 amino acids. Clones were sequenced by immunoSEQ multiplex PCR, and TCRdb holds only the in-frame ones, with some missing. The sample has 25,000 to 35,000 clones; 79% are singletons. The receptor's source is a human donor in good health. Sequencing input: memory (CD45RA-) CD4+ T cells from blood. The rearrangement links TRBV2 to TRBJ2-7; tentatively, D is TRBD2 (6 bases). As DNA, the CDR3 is TGTGCCAGCAGTGTAGGGACTGAGGAGCAGTACTTC. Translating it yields CASSVGTEEQYF.